Below are 22 T cell receptor beta chains sequenced from a single sample in a study of cytomegalovirus exposure and HLA in healthy donors. PCR used 60 Vbeta primers and 13 Jbeta primers. This table comes from immunoSEQ multiplex PCR, and its TCRdb copy is limited to in-frame clones, with some not included. Here the sample spans 100,000 or so clones, 15% being singletons. The specimen was PBMCs. The receptors shown here come from a female donor in good health and CMV-seronegative.

This clone was seen a handful of times. V is TRBV4-3 and J is TRBJ2-5, with D perhaps TRBD2 (6 bases). V was shortened by 3 bases and J by 7 bases, with 21 bases between the two germline ends. The length of the CDR3 is 16 residues. The V gene's germline CDR1 is LGHNA and CDR2 YSLEER. The chain's CDR3 is CASSHEDGTLGGTQYF. The CDR3 DNA reads as TGCGCCAGCAGCCACGAGGACGGGACTTTGGGGGGGACCCAGTACTTC.

This chain uses TRBV7-6 with TRBJ2-5; possibly TRBD2 for D (6 bases). The CDR3 has 14 residues. Germline V gives CDR1 SGHVS, CDR2 FNYEAQ. Deletions cut 4 bases from V and 5 bases from J, with 14 bases between. CDR3 in DNA: TGTGCCAGCAGCTCATATGCGGGGATGGAGACCCAGTACTTC. It specifies CASSSYAGMETQYF.

The chain is built from TRBV7-2 and TRBJ1-1; 10 bases match TRBD1. Germline V lookup: CDR1 SGHTA, CDR2 FQGNSA. This CDR3 contains 15 residues. V lost 2 bases, J lost 2 bases, and 2 bases stayed unmatched. The CDR3 nucleotides read TGTGCCAGCAGCTTATCGACAGGGGGCAACACTGAAGCTTTCTTT. It translates to CASSLSTGGNTEAFF.

This chain connects TRBV7-9 to TRBJ1-1, with 7 bases lining up with TRBD1. There are 16 residues in the CDR3. Germline V lookup: CDR1 SEHNR, CDR2 FQNEAQ (reference sequence). V was clipped by 4 bases and J by 0 bases; unmatched bases: 8. The CDR3 region has the DNA TGTGCCAGCAGCTCCGGGACAGCAGTTTTGAACACTGAAGCTTTCTTT. Amino acids: CASSSGTAVLNTEAFF.

This clone has more than one count but fewer than ten. The chain uses TRBV10-3 and TRBJ2-3, with 7 bases lining up with TRBD2. From germline, CDR1 is ENHRY and CDR2 SYGVKD. Unmatched junction bases numbered 3, after V lost 3 bases and J lost 0 bases. CDR3 size: 15 residues. CDR3 nucleotides: TGTGCCATCAGTGACCTAGCGGAAAGCACAGATACGCAGTATTTT. This codes for CAISDLAESTDTQYF.

V is TRBV7-2 and J is TRBJ2-2, with 9 bases fitting TRBD2. The germline gives CDR1 SGHTA, CDR2 FQGNSA. With 0 bases clipped from V and 6 bases from J, the junction kept 5 bases outside the gene matches. The CDR3 extends over 16 amino acids. This CDR3 is CASSLAAGGVAGELFF. The CDR3 nucleotides are TGTGCCAGCAGCTTAGCTGCGGGAGGGGTCGCCGGGGAGCTGTTTTTT.

This chain uses TRBV4-1 with TRBJ2-7; 7 bases match TRBD2. CDR1 and CDR2 from the germline V gene are MGHRA and YSYEKL. CDR3 length: 15 residues. V dropped 4 bases and J dropped 4; count of bases not matched to a gene: 10. CDR3 bases: TGCGCCAGCAGCCCCAGTGGGGGGGGGAATTACGAGCAGTACTTC. Protein product: CASSPSGGGNYEQYF.

The chain links TRBV30 to TRBJ2-1; D is possibly TRBD2 (6 bases). V was cut by 0 bases and J by 4 bases, with 7 bases left in between. The CDR3 consists of 13 residues. CDR1 and CDR2 (germline): GTSNPN, SVGIG (reference sequence). In DNA form, the CDR3 reads TGTGCCTGGAGTGTGGGAGGTTACAATGAGCAGTTCTTC. Encoded protein: CAWSVGGYNEQFF.

The gene calls are TRBV7-9 and TRBJ2-1; 10 bases are a match to TRBD2. The V segment lost 1 base and the J segment 1 base; nucleotides outside the gene matches: 10. CDR1 SEHNR and CDR2 FQNEAQ come from the germline V gene (reference sequence). The CDR3 contains 19 residues. Here the CDR3 reads CASSLGSWTSGPSYNEQFF. The CDR3 coding sequence is TGTGCCAGCAGCTTAGGGTCCTGGACTAGCGGCCCTTCCTACAATGAGCAGTTCTTC. Looking up the rest from reference TRBV7-9 and TRBJ2-1 gives the full variable domain: DTGVSQNPRHKITKRGQNVTFRCDPISEHNRLYWYRQTLGQGPEFLTYFQNEAQLEKSRLLSDRFSAERPKGSFSTLEIQRTEQGDSAMYLCASSLGSWTSGPSYNEQFFGPGTRLTVL.

To note about this clone: At one end the junction does not follow the germline gene, possibly because of a read error. The gene calls are TRBV6-1 and TRBJ2-7; 9 bases line up with TRBD1. The germline V gene encodes CDR1 MNHNS and CDR2 SASEGT. This CDR3 is built from 19 residues. CDR3 sequence reads: CASSKAGSIGQGITREQYF. As DNA, the CDR3 is TGTGCCAGCAGTAAAGCAGGGTCTATAGGACAGGGGATTACTCGCGAGCAGTACTTC.

The CDR3 loop reads CASSHASDQETQYF. The CDR3 nucleotides are TGTGCCAGCAGTCACGCTAGCGACCAAGAGACCCAGTACTTC. The chain joins TRBV6-6 to TRBJ2-5; perhaps TRBD2 as D (6 bases). CDR1 MNHNY and CDR2 SVGAGI come from the germline V gene (reference sequence). This CDR3 is 14 amino acids long. The V end was cut by 5 bases, the J end by 0 bases, with 10 bases between.

This chain joins TRBV7-9 and TRBJ2-1; 8 bases agree with TRBD2. Per germline, CDR1 SEHNR and CDR2 FQNEAQ (reference sequence). V was clipped by 8 bases and J by 7 bases; unmatched bases: 4. This CDR3 spans 12 amino acids. The CDR3 DNA follows: TGTGCCAGCCGGGGGGGAGGAAATGAGCAGTTCTTC. Its translation: CASRGGGNEQFF.

This clone was seen a few times. The V gene is TRBV29-1, the J gene TRBJ1-2, with D maybe TRBD1 (6 bases). With 6 bases removed from V and 3 bases from J, the gap between germline ends came to 14 bases. Per the germline V gene, CDR1 is SQVTM and CDR2 is ANQGSEA. The CDR3 has 13 residues. CDR3 DNA sequence: TGCAGCGTCGGGGCAGGGGATCACTATGGCTACACCTTC. Residues: CSVGAGDHYGYTF.

The table lists this clone with a few counts. The J gene is TRBJ2-5, the V gene TRBV20-1; D unclear. Germline values: CDR1 DFQATT, CDR2 SNEGSKA (reference sequence). V was shortened by 7 bases and J by 9 bases, with 9 bases between the two germline ends. The CDR3 loop spans 9 amino acids. The CDR3 DNA reads as TGCAGTGTACCCGGAGCCCAGTACTTC. This encodes CSVPGAQYF.

The chain uses TRBV7-9 and TRBJ1-4, with TRBD1 as a possible D gene (5 bases). The CDR3 consists of 14 residues. The V end was cut by 1 base, the J end by 8 bases, with 11 bases between. Germline V lookup: CDR1 SEHNR, CDR2 FQNEAQ (reference sequence). The CDR3 DNA reads TGTGCCAGCAGCTTAGTACAGGACGGAGAAAAACTGTTTTTT. Translation: CASSLVQDGEKLFF.

This clone was found a few times. The chain uses TRBV2 and TRBJ2-7; 14 nucleotides agree with TRBD2. V gave up 5 bases and J gave up 5 bases; unmatched junction bases: 2. The CDR3 is 14 residues long. Germline CDR1 SNHLY, CDR2 FYNNEI. In DNA form, the CDR3 reads TGTGCCAGCAGTAGACTAGCGGGGGGGGACGAGCAGTACTTC. Amino acid sequence: CASSRLAGGDEQYF.

The V call is TRBV10-3, the J call TRBJ2-7; 11 positions agree with TRBD1. CDR1 and CDR2 from the germline V gene are ENHRY and SYGVKD. This CDR3 comprises 16 residues. The ends lost 2 bases at V and 2 bases at J; junction bases unmatched: 5. For the CDR3, the DNA is TGTGCCATCAGTGAGGGACAGGGGGCCCGTACCTACGAGCAGTACTTC. It translates to CAISEGQGARTYEQYF.

This chain connects TRBV28 to TRBJ2-5, with TRBD1 matching over 8 bases. Germline loops: CDR1 MDHEN, CDR2 SYDVKM. The length of the CDR3 is 13 residues. Trimming removed 6 bases from V and 3 bases from J; junction bases left unmatched: 3. DNA of the CDR3: TGTGCCAGCAGGTTGACAGGGGAAGAGACCCAGTACTTC. Protein product: CASRLTGEETQYF.

The chain is built from TRBV6-1 and TRBJ1-5, with a tentative D call TRBD1 (5 bases). The ends were cut back, 4 bases at V and 5 bases at J, with 21 bases in the middle. CDR1 is MNHNS, CDR2 SASEGT, per germline. The CDR3 sequence is 17 residues long. This CDR3 reads CASSARDYELGYQPQHF. DNA of the CDR3: TGTGCCAGCAGTGCCCGGGACTACGAACTAGGGTATCAGCCCCAGCATTTT.

J is TRBJ2-1 and V is TRBV2; TRBD2 aligns across 9 bases. Germline-derived CDR1 and CDR2 are SNHLY and FYNNEI. This CDR3 has 15 residues. J gave up 3 bases and V 5 bases, and 5 bases lay outside the gene matches. DNA of the CDR3: TGTGCCAGCAGTTTCCGACTAGCGGACTACAATGAGCAGTTCTTC. Protein: CASSFRLADYNEQFF.

This clone was counted only a few times. The chain recombines TRBV5-8 with TRBJ2-7; TRBD1 might be the D (6 bases). The CDR3 runs 14 residues. Deletions cut 3 bases from V and 8 bases from J, with 18 bases between. Germline V CDR1 and CDR2: SGHTS, YDEGEE. The CDR3 protein is CASSSRDTSAQQYF. CDR3 DNA: TGTGCCAGCAGCTCCCGGGACACCTCAGCCCAGCAGTACTTC.

The CDR3: CASSQDDSSYEQYF. The CDR3 bases are TGCGCCAGCAGCCAAGATGACAGCTCCTACGAGCAGTACTTC. This rearrangement joins TRBV4-3 to TRBJ2-7; D perhaps matches TRBD1 (5 bases). The germline gives CDR1 LGHNA, CDR2 YSLEER. Trimming left V 0 bases short and J 0 bases short, with 6 bases between. The CDR3 is made up of 14 amino acids.